This entry features one T cell receptor (beta chain) sequence. This entry comes from a study of cytomegalovirus exposure and HLA in healthy donors. As for the study in general: Membership in the Caucasian-associated ancestry cluster was found for around 85% of 398 genotyped donors.

PCR involved 60 Vbeta and 13 Jbeta primers. Data came from immunoSEQ multiplex PCR; TCRdb stores just in-frame clones and leaves some out. The repertoire has about 200,000 clones, 60% to 85% of them found once; the top ten carry 15% to 18%. The CDR3 spans 15 residues. CDR1 and CDR2 (germline): SGHTA, FQGNSA. V dropped 6 bases and J dropped 2; count of bases not matched to a gene: 2. Sequenced material: PBMCs. The chain couples TRBV7-2 to TRBJ2-1; 12 bases are shared with TRBD2. The sequence came from a man in his forties or fifties in good health and CMV-seronegative. This CDR3 is CASSPSGRAYNEQFF. The DNA for the CDR3 is TGTGCCAGCAGTCCTAGCGGGAGGGCCTACAATGAGCAGTTCTTC.